This is a list of T cell receptor beta chains from one sample in a study of regulatory T cells in long-lasting Graves disease. MiXCR, applied by TCRdb to the multiplex PCR reads, yields one record per CDR3 protein. The repertoire holds around 450,000 distinct CDR3 sequences, with about 15% as singletons. The same sample was also studied in work on T cells in Graves' hyperthyroidism and ophthalmopathy.

Sequences were derived from peripheral blood mononuclear cells (PBMCs), sampled at new diagnosis, from a patient treated with antithyroid drugs. These receptors all stem from a woman between 25 and 40 years old with Graves disease. Both conserved end residues are part of each CDR3. Fields, in order: CDR3 length, V gene, J gene, clone size, CDR3 protein. The listing skips clone size in some rows; elsewhere it reads once, few, many or a size class.

length: 14
V: TRBV14
J: TRBJ1-1
size: few
CDR3: CASSQVTVNTEAFF

length: 15
V: TRBV7-8
J: TRBJ2-3
size: .
CDR3: CASSLSGREGDTQYF

length: 12
V: TRBV30
J: TRBJ1-2
size: many
CDR3: CAWQGQADGYTF

length: 15
V: TRBV11-3
J: TRBJ2-2
size: many
CDR3: CASSSDPSNTGELFF

length: 14
V: TRBV7-9
J: TRBJ2-7
size: many
CDR3: CASSQDRVPYEQYF

length: 14
V: TRBV18
J: TRBJ1-5
size: many
CDR3: CASSPEVGNQPQHF

length: 11
V: TRBV28
J: TRBJ2-1
size: many
CDR3: CASSSYGEQFF

length: 17
V: TRBV20-1
J: TRBJ2-3
size: few
CDR3: CSASHPRATLSTDTQYF

length: 16
V: TRBV3-1
J: TRBJ2-5
size: once
CDR3: CASSQDSGIPQETQYF

length: 16
V: TRBV6-2/TRBV6-3
J: TRBJ2-7
size: few
CDR3: CASSYSSPGKGGEQYF

length: 14
V: TRBV11-2
J: TRBJ2-7
size: many
CDR3: CASSLEWVEGEQYF

length: 13
V: TRBV11-2
J: TRBJ2-5
size: many
CDR3: CASSLVGYETQYF

length: 12
V: TRBV11-2
J: .
size: .
CDR3: CASSLSASGQYF

length: 13
V: TRBV5-1
J: TRBJ1-5
size: many
CDR3: CASSLGQGQAQHF

length: 14
V: TRBV5-1
J: TRBJ2-1
size: .
CDR3: CASSFPPGTDEQFF

length: 17
V: TRBV11-2
J: TRBJ2-7
size: few
CDR3: CASSLGLAGGVSYEQYF

length: 12
V: TRBV29-1
J: TRBJ1-1
size: many
CDR3: CSVDSMNTEAFF

length: 16
V: TRBV15
J: TRBJ2-1
size: few
CDR3: CATSLLSGSSYNEQFF

length: 13
V: TRBV20-1
J: TRBJ2-7
size: many
CDR3: CSASGGSSYEQYF

length: 14
V: TRBV14
J: TRBJ2-2
size: .
CDR3: CASSHKGRAGELFF

length: 15
V: TRBV7-2
J: TRBJ2-7
size: .
CDR3: CASSSWDRGTYEQYF

length: 16
V: TRBV7-9
J: TRBJ2-5
size: few
CDR3: CASSLGTSGRRETQYF

length: 14
V: TRBV27
J: TRBJ2-7
size: many
CDR3: CASRTSGIGYEQYF

length: 13
V: TRBV30
J: TRBJ1-1
size: many
CDR3: CAWSGQQNTEAFF

length: 19
V: TRBV28
J: TRBJ1-5
size: few
CDR3: CASSFGVKQGGISNQPQHF

length: 19
V: TRBV7-3
J: TRBJ2-2
size: .
CDR3: CASSGYPAGQGASQEELFF

length: 16
V: TRBV6-1
J: TRBJ1-5
size: many
CDR3: CASSPFGQGVNQPQHF

length: 15
V: TRBV6-2/TRBV6-3
J: TRBJ1-1
size: few
CDR3: CASSDRGRVAPEAFF

length: 15
V: TRBV27
J: TRBJ1-5
size: .
CDR3: CASSLQPYSNQPQHF

length: 14
V: TRBV9
J: TRBJ2-7
size: few
CDR3: CASSGGQGAAEQYF

length: 16
V: TRBV27
J: TRBJ1-1
size: few
CDR3: CACRPQGAGVNTGAFF

length: 18
V: TRBV7-9
J: TRBJ2-7
size: .
CDR3: CASSPPTGMQGGVGKQYF

length: 18
V: TRBV9
J: TRBJ2-6
size: .
CDR3: CASSSPGTGGNGANVLTF

length: 14
V: TRBV29-1
J: TRBJ1-3
size: .
CDR3: CSGETGGIGNTIYF

length: 13
V: TRBV3-1
J: .
size: many
CDR3: CASSQDWRNEQFF

length: 14
V: TRBV3-1
J: TRBJ1-3
size: .
CDR3: CASSPNLSGNTIYF

length: 18
V: TRBV3-1
J: TRBJ2-1
size: few
CDR3: CASSQETGPAGVRNEQFF

length: 15
V: TRBV12-3/TRBV12-4
J: TRBJ1-5
size: many
CDR3: CASSSTHRGRQPQHF

length: 15
V: TRBV6-9
J: TRBJ2-5
size: many
CDR3: CASSYGPGSQETQYF

length: 15
V: TRBV28
J: TRBJ2-1
size: .
CDR3: CASGRLAGGRSEQFF

length: 13
V: TRBV29-1
J: TRBJ1-2
size: few
CDR3: CSVEPPGVHGYTF

length: 14
V: TRBV6-5
J: TRBJ1-5
size: many
CDR3: CASSYSLEFQPQHF

length: 14
V: TRBV6-1
J: TRBJ2-7
size: many
CDR3: CAGSERTGPYEQYF

length: 11
V: TRBV20-1
J: TRBJ2-7
size: few
CDR3: CGAGGSYEQYF

length: 13
V: TRBV10-1
J: TRBJ2-1
size: many
CDR3: CASSETQGADEFF

length: 15
V: TRBV7-9
J: TRBJ2-1
size: many
CDR3: CASSLGRASYNEQFF

length: 13
V: TRBV6-4
J: TRBJ2-2
size: .
CDR3: CASSGSDTGELFF

length: 15
V: TRBV28
J: TRBJ1-1
size: many
CDR3: CASSSAPRGNTEAFF

length: 17
V: TRBV19
J: TRBJ2-3
size: .
CDR3: CASSSRLAGTGSDTRYF

length: 17
V: TRBV24-1
J: TRBJ2-3
size: many
CDR3: CATSDFSGTGGADTQYF

length: 15
V: TRBV7-8
J: TRBJ2-7
size: many
CDR3: CASSLAGTSGYEQYF

length: 17
V: TRBV24-1
J: TRBJ2-2
size: many
CDR3: CATGSPVGVSRTGELFF

length: 15
V: TRBV7-7
J: TRBJ2-1
size: many
CDR3: CASSLGRSPYNEQFF

length: 14
V: TRBV19
J: TRBJ2-7
size: few
CDR3: CASSSGHLLYEQYF

length: 14
V: TRBV4-1
J: TRBJ2-4
size: .
CDR3: CASSQSAAKNIQYF